The entry below describes one T cell receptor beta chain. The assay was immunoSEQ multiplex PCR, and TCRdb's table has in-frame clones only and misses some. Seen here are tens of thousands of clones, 80% to 95% observed once, and the top ten hold over 12%. This entry is derived from a study of lymphopenia after photon versus proton radiotherapy. The V segment lost 4 bases and the J segment 6 bases; nucleotides outside the gene matches: 4. The CDR3 spans 13 residues. The V gene's germline CDR1 is SGHDN and CDR2 FVKESK. The J gene is TRBJ2-7, the V gene TRBV14, with TRBD1 matching 9 bases. Sequences were derived from peripheral blood, sampled from a patient treated with photon-based radiotherapy. This receptor was obtained from a man aged 55 to 70 with cholangiocarcinoma. This CDR3 is CASSLGTGIEQYF. CDR3 DNA: TGTGCCAGCAGCCTAGGGACAGGGATCGAGCAGTACTTC. The full variable domain, rest sourced from reference TRBV14 and TRBJ2-7, is EAGVTQFPSHSVIEKGQTVTLRCDPISGHDNLYWYRRVMGKEIKFLLHFVKESKQDESGMPNNRFLAERTGGTYSTLKVQPAELEDSGVYFCASSLGTGIEQYFGPGTRLTVT.